These 26 T cell receptor beta chains share one sample of origin, sequenced in a study of blood T cell repertoires in COVID-19. The protocol was immunoSEQ multiplex PCR, while the TCRdb copy is restricted to in-frame clones and leaves out a portion. The sample lists approximately 190,000 clones; roughly four fifths were seen once. Sequencing was done on a sample of peripheral blood. These receptors all come from a woman in her thirties with acute or convalescent COVID-19.

As concerns this clone: Other DNA variants within this sample encode the same CDR3. The chain uses TRBV7-2 and TRBJ2-7; 12 nucleotides agree with TRBD1. With 2 bases clipped from V and 7 bases from J, the junction kept 9 bases outside the gene matches. The CDR3 sequence is 16 residues long. Germline lookup yields CDR1 SGHTA and CDR2 FQGNSA. The CDR3 region is CASSLNMGQGAGEQYF. As DNA, the CDR3 is TGTGCCAGCAGCTTAAATATGGGACAGGGGGCGGGGGAGCAGTACTTC.

V is TRBV11-2 and J is TRBJ2-5, with a possible D match to TRBD1 (6 bases). CDR3 length equals 13 residues. Germline lookup yields CDR1 SGHAT and CDR2 FQNNGV. Trimming pared 5 bases from V and 4 bases from J, leaving 11 bases between. The CDR3 loop is CASSLQGRETQYF. In DNA, the CDR3 is TGTGCCAGCAGCCTACAGGGACGAGAGACCCAGTACTTC.

Turning to this clone: The junction and the germline gene differ at one end; a read error may be behind it. This rearrangement joins TRBV5-6 to TRBJ1-2; D not certain. CDR1 and CDR2 (germline): SGHDT, YYEEEE. There are 11 residues in the CDR3. The CDR3, as DNA: TGTGCCAGCAGCTTGGCAAGTGGCCACACCTTC. Protein: CASSLASGHTF. Together with reference TRBV5-6 and TRBJ1-2, the CDR3 gives the full variable domain: DAGVTQSPTHLIKTRGQQVTLRCSPKSGHDTVSWYQQALGQGPQFIFQYYEEEERQRGNFPDRFSGHQFPNYSSELNVNALLLGDSALYLCASSLASGHTFGSGTRLTVV.

CDR3 sequence: CSAWGGETQYF. CDR3 nucleotides: TGCAGTGCTTGGGGGGGGGAGACCCAGTACTTC. This chain joins TRBV20-1 and TRBJ2-5; 7 bases agree with TRBD2. The CDR3 has 11 residues. V shed 5 bases, J shed 5 bases, and the junction held 2 bases outside the gene matches. Per germline, CDR1 DFQATT and CDR2 SNEGSKA (reference sequence).

The V and J genes are TRBV6-4 and TRBJ2-2; a possible D gene is TRBD1 (6 bases). V was shortened by 3 bases and J by 7 bases, with 12 bases between the two germline ends. CDR1 and CDR2 (germline): MRHNA, SNTAGT. This CDR3 region has 14 residues. This chain's CDR3 is CASSEQGVGGELFF. The CDR3 DNA reads TGTGCCAGCAGTGAACAGGGCGTCGGCGGGGAGCTGTTTTTT.

This clone appeared once. V usage is TRBV25-1 and J usage is TRBJ2-5; no reliable D call. With 6 bases removed from V and 5 bases from J, the gap between germline ends came to 10 bases. CDR1 is MGHDK and CDR2 is SYGVNS in the germline V gene. The CDR3 runs 12 residues. The CDR3 DNA reads TGTGCCAGCAGCCTTGGTGCGGAGACCCAGTACTTC. It specifies CASSLGAETQYF.

The chain combines TRBV9 with TRBJ1-1; unclear D gene. V shed 0 bases and J shed 6 bases, with 15 bases lying between them. The CDR3 runs 15 residues. The germline gives CDR1 SGDLS, CDR2 YYNGEE. The CDR3 coding sequence is TGTGCCAGCAGCGTAGGGGTGGTCGGGATGCCTGAAGCTTTCTTT. Translating it yields CASSVGVVGMPEAFF.

This clone has just one count. The chain couples TRBV6-5 to TRBJ1-2; D gene unclear. The CDR3 covers 11 residues. Germline lookup yields CDR1 MNHEY and CDR2 SVGAGI. The V gene lost 8 bases and the J gene lost 8 bases, with 12 bases spanning the gap. The CDR3 loop is CASLQAGGYTF. The CDR3 DNA reads TGTGCCAGCCTCCAGGCGGGGGGCTACACCTTC.

The rearrangement links TRBV28 to TRBJ1-4; tentative D call: TRBD1 (6 bases). Deletions cut 8 bases from V and 3 bases from J, with 13 bases between. CDR1 and CDR2 (germline): MDHEN, SYDVKM. CDR3 length: 14 residues. CDR3 DNA sequence: TGTGCCAGCGTATTACAGGGCCCTAATGAAAAACTGTTTTTT. Amino acid sequence: CASVLQGPNEKLFF.

The CDR3 DNA is TGTGCCAGCAGGGGGACAGCCTATGGCTACACCTTC. The encoded protein is CASRGTAYGYTF. The chain recombines TRBV6-5 with TRBJ1-2; 7 bases match TRBD1. This CDR3 has 12 amino acids. After removal of 6 bases from V and 4 bases from J, the junction contained 2 bases not matched to a gene. Germline assignment: CDR1 MNHEY and CDR2 SVGAGI.

J is TRBJ2-3 and V is TRBV11-2, with 7 bases fitting TRBD2. Trimming removed 3 bases from V and 0 bases from J; junction bases left unmatched: 9. Per germline, CDR1 SGHAT and CDR2 FQNNGV. The CDR3 runs 17 residues. This CDR3 is CASSFPPSGTSTDTQYF. CDR3 coding DNA: TGTGCCAGCAGCTTCCCTCCTAGCGGCACTAGCACAGATACGCAGTATTTT.

This clone occurred once. This chain joins TRBV6-5 and TRBJ1-5; D gene ambiguous. Germline V gene lookup returns CDR1 MNHEY and CDR2 SVGAGI. V lost 6 bases and J 2 bases, leaving 11 bases between the germline ends. The CDR3 contains 14 residues. CDR3 DNA: TGTGCCAGCAGCCCAGATTTGGGCAATCAGCCCCAGCATTTT. Translation gives CASSPDLGNQPQHF.

This clone was observed at least ten times. V gene TRBV3-1 (or the pseudogene TRBV3-2) combines with J gene TRBJ1-2, with 7 bases that match TRBD1. The CDR3 contains 19 residues. The trim removed 1 base at V and 2 bases at J, leaving 16 bases unmatched. Germline V gives CDR1 LGHDT, CDR2 YNNKEL (reference sequence). This chain's CDR3 is CASSQAEAGGRIGNYGYTF. CDR3 coding DNA: TGTGCCAGCAGCCAAGCGGAGGCAGGGGGTCGAATCGGGAACTATGGCTACACCTTC.

Only a few counts were recorded for this clone. This chain connects TRBV27 to TRBJ2-3, with 8 bases matching TRBD2. This CDR3 region has 17 residues. Germline V lookup: CDR1 MNHEY, CDR2 SMNVEV (reference sequence). The V and J ends lost 0 bases and 0 bases, in that order; junction bases with no gene match: 5. This CDR3 is CASSLSIAGLSTDTQYF. The CDR3 nucleotides are TGTGCCAGCAGTTTATCGATAGCGGGACTTAGCACAGATACGCAGTATTTT.

CDR3 DNA: TGTGCCACCAGCAGCGAACTAGCGCGGGAGCAGTACTTC. The encoded protein is CATSSELAREQYF. V usage is TRBV15 and J usage is TRBJ2-7, with 7 bases aligning to TRBD2. The CDR3 is 13 residues long. V shed 3 bases and J 7 bases; nucleotides not matched to a gene: 6. Germline CDR1 LNHNV, CDR2 YYDKDF (reference sequence).

The rearrangement joins TRBV27 to TRBJ1-5; no clear D gene. The CDR3 length is 16 residues. V shed 0 bases and J shed 2 bases, with 11 bases lying between them. Germline loops: CDR1 MNHEY, CDR2 SMNVEV (reference sequence). CDR3 amino acids: CASSLSGKRGNQPQHF. For the CDR3, the DNA is TGTGCCAGCAGTTTATCGGGGAAGCGGGGCAATCAGCCCCAGCATTTT.

The CDR3 DNA reads as TGTGCCAGCAGTTACAGGCAGGGGACTGGCTACACCTTC. It yields the protein CASSYRQGTGYTF. The chain recombines TRBV6-5 with TRBJ1-2; tentatively, D is TRBD1 (6 bases). Trimming removed 2 bases at V and 7 bases at J, with 11 bases between. Germline V CDR1 and CDR2: MNHEY, SVGAGI. This CDR3 region has 13 residues.

This chain uses TRBV10-3 with TRBJ1-2, with D tentatively TRBD1 (5 bases). This CDR3 has 14 amino acids. Germline-derived CDR1 and CDR2 are ENHRY and SYGVKD. The V end was cut by 4 bases, the J end by 4 bases, with 13 bases between. The CDR3, as DNA: TGTGCCATCAGTGGGGCAGGGCAAGCCTATGGCTACACCTTC. The encoded protein is CAISGAGQAYGYTF.

This clone was counted once. The chain uses TRBV28 and TRBJ2-5; possible D gene TRBD2, 6 bases. Germline CDR1 MDHEN, CDR2 SYDVKM. V lost 1 base, J lost 9 bases, and 12 bases lay in between. The CDR3 is 13 residues long. The CDR3 DNA is TGTGCCAGCAGTTTATCAGCCGGCGGGGCCCAGTACTTC. This translates into CASSLSAGGAQYF.

This clone was detected only once. V and J are TRBV30 and TRBJ1-5, with D maybe TRBD1 (5 bases). The CDR3 covers 13 residues. Trimming took off 2 bases at V and 6 bases at J, with 11 bases between the two ends. The germline V gene encodes CDR1 GTSNPN and CDR2 SVGIG (reference sequence). The chain's CDR3 is CAWSTGDFQPQHF. In DNA, the CDR3 is TGTGCCTGGAGTACGGGGGATTTTCAGCCCCAGCATTTT. Combining the CDR3 with reference TRBV30 and TRBJ1-5 gives the whole variable domain SQTIHQWPATLVQPVGSPLSLECTVEGTSNPNLYWYRQAAGRGLQLLFYSVGIGQISSEVPQNLSASRPQDRQFILSSKKLLLSDSGFYLCAWSTGDFQPQHFGDGTRLSIL.

The CDR3: CASSPPGTGVGQYF. CDR3 in DNA: TGTGCCAGCTCACCACCTGGGACAGGGGTTGGGCAGTACTTC. The V call is TRBV18, the J call TRBJ2-7; 10 nucleotides align to TRBD1. Trimming took 0 bases from V and 9 from J; bases not matched to a gene: 5. Germline V gene data show CDR1 as KGHSH and CDR2 as LQKENI. The CDR3 is 14 residues long.

V usage is TRBV2 and J usage is TRBJ2-3; D remains unclear. Trimming cost V 7 bases and J 0 bases, with 5 bases left between them. The CDR3 length is 12 residues. CDR1 is SNHLY, CDR2 FYNNEI, per germline. The CDR3: CASIPSTDTQYF. Written as DNA, the CDR3 is TGTGCCAGCATTCCTAGCACAGATACGCAGTATTTT.

CDR3 DNA: TGTGCCAGCAGTCGGGACAGCAGAAACACTGAAGCTTTCTTT. As protein: CASSRDSRNTEAFF. This sequence joins TRBV5-4 and TRBJ1-1; TRBD1 agrees at 7 bases. Germline trimming cut 5 bases from V and 2 bases from J; bases unmatched to any gene: 6. Germline V lookup: CDR1 SGHNT, CDR2 YYREEE (reference sequence). This CDR3 comprises 14 residues.

This chain joins TRBV28 and TRBJ1-1; D not resolved. In germline, CDR1 is MDHEN, CDR2 SYDVKM. The CDR3 runs to 12 residues. The V gene lost 6 bases and the J gene lost 11 bases, with 16 bases spanning the gap. CDR3 region: CASRSVGSIAFF. In DNA, the CDR3 is TGTGCCAGCAGGTCGGTGGGCAGCATTGCTTTCTTT.

The chain recombines TRBV7-9 with TRBJ2-1, with TRBD2 matching 10 bases. There are 16 residues in the CDR3. V shed 8 bases, J shed 0 bases, and the junction held 7 bases outside the gene matches. Germline CDR1 is SEHNR and CDR2 is FQNEAQ (reference sequence). In nucleotides, the CDR3 is TGTGCCAGCTCGACCGCTAGCGGGGGCTCCTACAATGAGCAGTTCTTC. Protein product: CASSTASGGSYNEQFF.

This sequence joins TRBV25-1 and TRBJ1-2; TRBD1 agrees at 8 bases. CDR1 and CDR2 (germline): MGHDK, SYGVNS. This CDR3 is built from 15 residues. V was clipped by 7 bases and J by 4 bases; unmatched bases: 11. CDR3 in DNA: TGTGCCAGCACTGAGACCGGGACAGGCGCCTATGGCTACACCTTC. It encodes CASTETGTGAYGYTF.